What follows are 9 T cell receptor beta chains derived from one specimen sequenced in a study of T cell responses to AZD1222 COVID-19 vaccine. Sequenced by immunoSEQ multiplex PCR; TCRdb stores in-frame clones only, minus some. The sample records 130,000 or so clones, around 92% being singletons. The specimen comprised peripheral blood, sampled on day 0 of AZD1222 vaccination. The origin of the receptors is an adult in good health.

The CDR3 reads CASSHPGYNEQYF. DNA of the CDR3: TGTGCCAGTAGTCATCCAGGTTATAACGAGCAGTACTTC. The chain is built from TRBV19 and TRBJ2-7; D is undetermined. V lost 5 bases and J 5 bases, leaving 13 bases between the germline ends. The CDR3 is 13 residues long. Germline CDR1 is LNHDA and CDR2 is SQIVND (reference sequence).

The V call is TRBV18, the J call TRBJ2-2; TRBD2 agrees at 7 bases. J lost 1 base, V lost 1 base, and 12 bases had no gene match. Germline V gene data show CDR1 as KGHSH and CDR2 as LQKENI. The CDR3 consists of 19 residues. The chain's CDR3 is CASSPRVRFGGGNTGELFF. The CDR3 region has the DNA TGTGCCAGCTCACCACGGGTCCGCTTCGGCGGGGGGAACACCGGGGAGCTGTTTTTT.

The chain couples TRBV27 to TRBJ1-1; D not resolved. Germline V gene sequence: CDR1 MNHEY, CDR2 SMNVEV (reference sequence). The CDR3 has 12 amino acids. Trimming removed 7 bases from V and 3 bases from J, with 9 bases in between. The CDR3 loop reads CASKGVYTEAFF. The CDR3 coding sequence is TGTGCCAGCAAGGGAGTTTACACTGAAGCTTTCTTT.

The table lists this clone with a count of one. This chain uses TRBV5-5 with TRBJ2-2; 9 positions agree with TRBD2. Germline V lookup: CDR1 SGHKS, CDR2 YYEKEE (reference sequence). Germline trimming cut 0 bases from V and 8 bases from J; bases unmatched to any gene: 5. The CDR3 loop spans 15 amino acids. The CDR3 here is CASSLASGNSGELFF. CDR3 bases: TGTGCCAGCAGCTTGGCTAGCGGGAACTCTGGGGAGCTGTTTTTT.

The chain has TRBV7-2 and TRBJ2-7, with 7 bases that match TRBD1. This CDR3 has 14 amino acids. The germline V gene has CDR1 SGHTA and CDR2 FQGNSA. The V segment lost 5 bases and the J segment 2 bases; nucleotides outside the gene matches: 6. The CDR3 sequence: CASSLWDSTYEQYF. CDR3 in DNA: TGTGCCAGCAGCCTATGGGACAGCACCTACGAGCAGTACTTC.

The J gene is TRBJ2-1, the V gene TRBV27; D is possibly TRBD1 (5 bases). The CDR3 spans 17 residues. Trimming left V 0 bases short and J 3 bases short, with 15 bases between. Germline lookup yields CDR1 MNHEY and CDR2 SMNVEV (reference sequence). The CDR3: CASSLSSRGAYYNEQFF. CDR3 sequence (DNA): TGTGCCAGCAGTTTATCGTCCCGTGGGGCCTACTACAATGAGCAGTTCTTC.

The chain has TRBV12-3 or TRBV12-4 and TRBJ2-3; D not certain. Trimming left V 7 bases short and J 2 bases short, with 10 bases between. The CDR3 totals 13 residues. The CDR3 spells CASTLRATDTQYF. The CDR3 DNA sequence: TGTGCCAGCACCTTAAGAGCCACAGATACGCAGTATTTT.

The gene calls are TRBV6-2 or TRBV6-3 and TRBJ2-5, with a tentative D call TRBD2 (6 bases). V gave up 4 bases and J gave up 2 bases, with 23 bases separating them. The CDR3 has 18 amino acids. Germline V gene lookup returns CDR1 MNHEY and CDR2 SVGEGT. CDR3 amino acids: CASSFPFLEAGSQETQYF. CDR3 bases: TGTGCCAGCAGTTTCCCCTTTCTTGAAGCGGGTTCACAAGAGACCCAGTACTTC.

The chain joins TRBV19 to TRBJ1-1; TRBD1 matches 7 bases. V lost 7 bases to trimming and J lost 0 bases; unmatched junction nucleotides: 8. The CDR3 length is 15 residues. Germline V gene sequence: CDR1 LNHDA, CDR2 SQIVND (reference sequence). The CDR3 here is CASMGTARLNTEAFF. As DNA, the CDR3 is TGTGCCAGTATGGGGACAGCACGACTGAACACTGAAGCTTTCTTT.